Shown below are 30 T cell receptor beta chains from a single sample sequenced in a study of blood T cell repertoires in COVID-19. The repertoire was sequenced with immunoSEQ multiplex PCR; TCRdb's copy has only in-frame clones and lacks some. Among 150,000 to 200,000 clones listed, over 75% were seen once. The sequencing sample was made of peripheral blood. These receptors originate from a man aged 50-60 years with acute or convalescent COVID-19.

The chain couples TRBV9 to TRBJ2-2, with D tentatively TRBD2 (5 bases). The CDR3 is 15 amino acids. Germline V CDR1 and CDR2: SGDLS, YYNGEE. Trimming cost V 0 bases and J 6 bases, with 12 bases left between them. The CDR3 sequence is CASSVGVGEPGELFF. The CDR3 coding sequence is TGTGCCAGCAGCGTAGGAGTGGGAGAGCCCGGGGAGCTGTTTTTT.

The genes are TRBV30 and TRBJ2-3; a possible D gene is TRBD1 (5 bases). Per germline, CDR1 GTSNPN and CDR2 SVGIG (reference sequence). The CDR3 is 15 amino acids. The V end was cut by 3 bases, the J end by 0 bases, with 13 bases between. The CDR3 DNA reads TGTGCCTGGAGGGTCGACAGAACTAGCACAGATACGCAGTATTTT. Its protein is CAWRVDRTSTDTQYF.

V usage is TRBV7-2 and J usage is TRBJ2-4; 7 positions agree with TRBD2. From germline, CDR1 is SGHTA and CDR2 FQGNSA. J lost 2 bases, V lost 5 bases, and 12 bases had no gene match. The CDR3 length is 17 residues. This CDR3 is CASSPRTRALSKNIQYF. CDR3 nucleotides: TGTGCCAGCAGCCCACGGACTAGGGCACTTTCCAAAAACATTCAGTACTTC.

The chain joins TRBV29-1 to TRBJ2-1, with 7 bases fitting TRBD2. V lost 6 bases, J lost 1 base, and 3 bases stayed unmatched. The V gene's germline CDR1 is SQVTM and CDR2 ANQGSEA. CDR3 length equals 13 residues. This CDR3 is CSVLLASYNEQFF. CDR3 nucleotide sequence: TGCAGCGTCCTACTAGCGTCCTACAATGAGCAGTTCTTC.

The V gene is TRBV28, the J gene TRBJ1-3; 8 bases are shared with TRBD1. J was trimmed by 5 bases and V by 1 base; bases with no gene match: 16. Germline loops: CDR1 MDHEN, CDR2 SYDVKM. This CDR3 region has 19 residues. The CDR3 is CASSLLASGQAKGRNTIYF. The CDR3 DNA reads as TGTGCCAGCAGTTTATTGGCTTCGGGACAGGCCAAAGGGCGAAACACCATATATTTT.

The J gene is TRBJ1-1, the V gene TRBV12-3 or TRBV12-4, with D uncertain. Trimming left V 6 bases short and J 5 bases short, with 10 bases between. This CDR3 comprises 12 residues. CDR3 region: CASSPLPTEAFF. As DNA, the CDR3 is TGTGCCAGCAGCCCACTACCAACTGAAGCTTTCTTT.

This chain links TRBV20-1 with TRBJ2-7; D might be TRBD2 (5 bases). V lost 6 bases and J lost 4, with 7 bases in between. The CDR3 consists of 10 residues. Germline V gene sequence: CDR1 DFQATT, CDR2 SNEGSKA (reference sequence). The DNA of the CDR3 is TGCAGTGCCGGACTGTACGAGCAGTACTTC. Amino acid sequence: CSAGLYEQYF.

The chain has TRBV27 and TRBJ1-6; D not resolved. V was shortened by 10 bases and J by 7 bases, with 8 bases between the two germline ends. The CDR3 is made up of 11 amino acids. Germline CDR1 reads MNHEY; CDR2 reads SMNVEV (reference sequence). This chain's CDR3 is CANSWNSPLHF. The DNA for the CDR3 is TGTGCCAACTCCTGGAATTCACCCCTCCACTTT.

The DNA for the CDR3 is TGTGCCAGCTCCGCAGGGGTACCCACTGAAGCTTTCTTT. Its translation is CASSAGVPTEAFF. The chain employs TRBV18 and TRBJ1-1; perhaps TRBD1 as D (6 bases). The V gene lost 6 bases and the J gene lost 4 bases, with 12 bases spanning the gap. CDR3 size: 13 residues. Germline assignment: CDR1 KGHSH and CDR2 LQKENI.

The V call is TRBV30, the J call TRBJ2-7; possible D gene TRBD1, 8 bases. V dropped 1 base and J dropped 3 bases, with 10 bases sitting between them. This CDR3 region has 13 residues. CDR1 is GTSNPN, CDR2 SVGIG, per germline (reference sequence). CDR3 residues: CAWSDRGGYEQYF. The CDR3, as DNA: TGTGCCTGGAGTGACAGGGGGGGCTACGAGCAGTACTTC.

V and J are TRBV6-2 or TRBV6-3 and TRBJ2-3; weak D call: TRBD1 (6 bases). V lost 0 bases, J lost 9 bases, and 19 bases lay in between. The germline V gene encodes CDR1 MNHEY and CDR2 SVGEGT. The CDR3 totals 16 residues. DNA of the CDR3: TGTGCCAGCAGTTACTCGACCGCAGGGGAAGGGAAGACGCAGTATTTT. Encoded protein: CASSYSTAGEGKTQYF.

The rearrangement links TRBV7-6 to TRBJ2-2, with a weak D call TRBD2 (7 bases). Germline V lookup: CDR1 SGHVS, CDR2 FNYEAQ. The CDR3 is made up of 18 amino acids. V gave up 3 bases and J gave up 4 bases, with 21 bases separating them. CDR3: CASSLHPEAGASTGELFF. Written as DNA, the CDR3 is TGTGCCAGCAGCTTGCACCCCGAGGCGGGGGCCAGCACCGGGGAGCTGTTTTTT.

V and J are TRBV28 and TRBJ1-1; TRBD1 aligns across 8 bases. This CDR3 comprises 14 residues. Per germline, CDR1 MDHEN and CDR2 SYDVKM. V gave up 4 bases and J gave up 3 bases; unmatched junction bases: 4. CDR3 amino acids: CASSSSDRDTEAFF. CDR3 nucleotides: TGTGCCAGCAGTTCCTCGGACAGGGACACTGAAGCTTTCTTT.

The chain carries TRBV19 and TRBJ1-6; D is unresolved. CDR1 and CDR2 from the germline V gene are LNHDA and SQIVND (reference sequence). The CDR3 has 15 residues. Trimming removed 5 bases at V and 0 bases at J, with 8 bases between. The CDR3 DNA is TGTGCCAGTAGTTCAAGAGGCTCCTATAATTCACCCCTCCACTTT. It codes for CASSSRGSYNSPLHF.

The chain carries TRBV11-1 and TRBJ2-5; TRBD2 might be the D (5 bases). This CDR3 contains 13 residues. The germline CDR1 and CDR2 sequences are SGHAT and FQDESV (reference sequence). Trimming shortened V by 5 bases and J by 7 bases, and 14 bases separated the two germline ends. CDR3 sequence (DNA): TGTGCCAGCAGCCGGACTCCGGGTGGGACCCAGTACTTC. The encoded protein is CASSRTPGGTQYF.

The chain uses TRBV4-2 and TRBJ1-1; the D gene is possibly TRBD1 (5 bases). V lost 0 bases to trimming and J lost 3 bases, with 17 bases between them. Germline V gene sequence: CDR1 LGHNA, CDR2 YNFKEQ. This CDR3 contains 17 residues. CDR3 amino acids: CASSQDPTSSGDTEAFF. The CDR3 nucleotides read TGTGCCAGCAGCCAAGATCCCACTTCCTCGGGGGACACTGAAGCTTTCTTT.

The chain links TRBV27 to TRBJ1-2, with D perhaps matching TRBD1 (5 bases). V dropped 0 bases and J dropped 2 bases, with 7 bases sitting between them. This CDR3 has 14 amino acids. Germline values: CDR1 MNHEY, CDR2 SMNVEV (reference sequence). The CDR3 loop reads CASSLSSGNYGYTF. As DNA, the CDR3 is TGTGCCAGCAGTTTATCATCAGGGAACTATGGCTACACCTTC.

This chain joins TRBV9 and TRBJ1-3; 10 bases match TRBD1. After removal of 4 bases from V and 2 bases from J, the junction contained 9 bases not matched to a gene. This CDR3 spans 17 amino acids. CDR1 SGDLS and CDR2 YYNGEE come from the germline V gene. This CDR3 reads CASSRGDRGLAGNTIYF. The DNA of the CDR3 is TGTGCCAGCAGCAGAGGGGACAGGGGTTTGGCTGGAAACACCATATATTTT.

This rearrangement joins TRBV7-8 to TRBJ1-1; a weak D match, TRBD1 (5 bases). Germline V gene lookup returns CDR1 SGHVS and CDR2 FQNEAQ. The CDR3 loop spans 12 amino acids. Trimming left V 5 bases short and J 5 bases short, with 9 bases between. The CDR3 protein is CASSPGRTEAFF. The CDR3 nucleotides read TGTGCCAGCAGCCCAGGGCGGACTGAAGCTTTCTTT.

This chain joins TRBV6-5 and TRBJ1-3; D unresolved. V lost 6 bases and J lost 2, with 14 bases in between. This CDR3 has 15 amino acids. From germline, CDR1 is MNHEY and CDR2 SVGAGI. CDR3 nucleotide sequence: TGTGCCAGCAGCCTCACAGCAAGTCCTGGAAACACCATATATTTT. It yields the protein CASSLTASPGNTIYF.

The chain combines TRBV6-5 with TRBJ1-5; 7 nucleotides align to TRBD1. The V gene's germline CDR1 is MNHEY and CDR2 SVGAGI. The CDR3 loop spans 13 amino acids. Trimming took 8 bases from V and 0 from J; bases not matched to a gene: 1. In DNA, the CDR3 is TGTGCCAGCCGACAGGGTAGCAATCAGCCCCAGCATTTT. Translation: CASRQGSNQPQHF.

This chain uses TRBV28 with TRBJ1-2; TRBD1 matches at 9 bases. This CDR3 is 14 amino acids long. Germline-derived CDR1 and CDR2 are MDHEN and SYDVKM. After removal of 5 bases from V and 7 bases from J, the junction contained 8 bases not matched to a gene. In DNA, the CDR3 is TGTGCCAGCAGTGCGGGACAGGGCTTATCTGGCTACACCTTC. Its translation: CASSAGQGLSGYTF.

This chain links TRBV4-1 with TRBJ2-3; D is ambiguous. Germline CDR1 reads MGHRA; CDR2 reads YSYEKL. The CDR3 contains 13 residues. V lost 1 base and J lost 5, with 7 bases in between. The CDR3 spells CASSQAREDTQYF. The CDR3 DNA reads as TGCGCCAGCAGCCAAGCTAGAGAAGATACGCAGTATTTT.

The chain uses TRBV6-6 and TRBJ1-6, with 9 bases fitting TRBD1. Germline assignment: CDR1 MNHNY and CDR2 SVGAGI (reference sequence). There are 14 residues in the CDR3. V was clipped by 6 bases and J by 7 bases; unmatched bases: 4. In DNA form, the CDR3 reads TGTGCCAGCAGGCCGGGACAGGGAAATTCACCCCTCCACTTT. Translated, it gives CASRPGQGNSPLHF.

CDR3 coding DNA: TGTGCCAGCAGCCATACAGGGAGCACTGAAGCTTTCTTT. This sequence encodes CASSHTGSTEAFF. This chain joins TRBV3-1 (or the pseudogene TRBV3-2) and TRBJ1-1; TRBD1 is a possible D gene (6 bases). CDR3 length: 13 residues. Trimming cost V 3 bases and J 4 bases, with 9 bases left between them. Germline CDR1 and CDR2: LGHDT and YNNKEL (reference sequence).

The chain is built from TRBV28 and TRBJ1-5; D is uncertain. The CDR3 loop spans 13 amino acids. The V end was cut by 2 bases, the J end by 8 bases, with 10 bases between. Germline loops: CDR1 MDHEN, CDR2 SYDVKM. CDR3 DNA sequence: TGTGCCAGCAGTTTAACGGGGTATAAGCCCCAGCATTTT. Amino acids: CASSLTGYKPQHF.

The chain couples TRBV29-1 to TRBJ2-7; perhaps TRBD2 as D (5 bases). Germline values: CDR1 SQVTM, CDR2 ANQGSEA. Trimming cost V 8 bases and J 0 bases, with 14 bases left between them. This CDR3 comprises 13 residues. CDR3 nucleotides: TGCAGCATCATCGGACGGGACTCCTACGAGCAGTACTTC. As protein: CSIIGRDSYEQYF.

The V call is TRBV5-6, the J call TRBJ1-6, with D maybe TRBD1 (6 bases). CDR1 and CDR2 (germline): SGHDT, YYEEEE. Trimming left V 4 bases short and J 9 bases short, with 17 bases between. This CDR3 comprises 15 residues. The CDR3 DNA is TGTGCCAGCAGCAAAGGGGCAGGGGTCGTTTCACCCCTCCACTTT. Translation gives CASSKGAGVVSPLHF.

This chain links TRBV7-7 with TRBJ2-2; TRBD2 might be the D (6 bases). Germline CDR1 SSHAT, CDR2 FNYEAQ (reference sequence). The CDR3 runs 15 residues. Trimming took off 5 bases at V and 7 bases at J, with 17 bases between the two ends. CDR3 bases: TGTGCCAGCAGCCCGGCAGCGGGTACTGGCGGGGAGCTGTTTTTT. Protein sequence: CASSPAAGTGGELFF. Together with reference TRBV7-7 and TRBJ2-2, the CDR3 gives the full variable domain: GAGVSQSPRYKVTKRGQDVTLRCDPISSHATLYWYQQALGQGPEFLTYFNYEAQPDKSGLPSDRFSAERPEGSISTLTIQRTEQRDSAMYRCASSPAAGTGGELFFGEGSRLTVL.

CDR3 nucleotides: TGCACCAGCAGCCAAGATCGGTACCAGACCGGGGGGAATCAGCCCCAGCATTTT. It translates to CTSSQDRYQTGGNQPQHF. This chain connects TRBV1 to TRBJ1-5. TRBV1 is labeled a pseudogene. The CDR3 has 18 residues.